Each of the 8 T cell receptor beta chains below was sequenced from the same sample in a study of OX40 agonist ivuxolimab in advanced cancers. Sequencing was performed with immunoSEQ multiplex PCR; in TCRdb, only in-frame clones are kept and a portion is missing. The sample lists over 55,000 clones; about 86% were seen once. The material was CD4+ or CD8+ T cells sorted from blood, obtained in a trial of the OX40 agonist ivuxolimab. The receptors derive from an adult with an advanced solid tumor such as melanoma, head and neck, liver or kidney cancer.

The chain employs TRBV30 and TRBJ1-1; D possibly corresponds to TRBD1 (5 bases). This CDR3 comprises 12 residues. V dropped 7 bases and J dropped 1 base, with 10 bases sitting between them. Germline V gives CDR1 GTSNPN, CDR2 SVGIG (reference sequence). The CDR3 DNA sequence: TGTGCCTCTTACAGGAGGAACACTGAAGCTTTCTTT. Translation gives CASYRRNTEAFF.

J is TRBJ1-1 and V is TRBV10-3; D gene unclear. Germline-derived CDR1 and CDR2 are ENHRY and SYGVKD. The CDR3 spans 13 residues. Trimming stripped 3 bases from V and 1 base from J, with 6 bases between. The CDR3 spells CAISDTANTEAFF. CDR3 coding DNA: TGTGCCATCAGTGATACAGCGAACACTGAAGCTTTCTTT.

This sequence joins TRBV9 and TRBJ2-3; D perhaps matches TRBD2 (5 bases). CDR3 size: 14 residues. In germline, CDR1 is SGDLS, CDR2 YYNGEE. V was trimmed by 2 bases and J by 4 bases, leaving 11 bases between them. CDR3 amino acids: CASSVVTGSDTQYF. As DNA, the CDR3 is TGTGCCAGCAGCGTGGTCACGGGATCAGATACGCAGTATTTT.

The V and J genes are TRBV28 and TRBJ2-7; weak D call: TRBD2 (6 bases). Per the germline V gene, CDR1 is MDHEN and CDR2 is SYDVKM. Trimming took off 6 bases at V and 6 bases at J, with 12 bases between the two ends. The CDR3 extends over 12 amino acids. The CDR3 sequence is CASRGGAREQYF. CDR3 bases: TGTGCCAGCAGAGGCGGGGCGCGCGAGCAGTACTTC.

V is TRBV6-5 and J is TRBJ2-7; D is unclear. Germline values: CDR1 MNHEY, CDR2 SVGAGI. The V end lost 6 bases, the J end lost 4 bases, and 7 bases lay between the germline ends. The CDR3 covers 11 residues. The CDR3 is CASSRAYEQYF. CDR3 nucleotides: TGTGCCAGCAGCCGGGCTTACGAGCAGTACTTC.

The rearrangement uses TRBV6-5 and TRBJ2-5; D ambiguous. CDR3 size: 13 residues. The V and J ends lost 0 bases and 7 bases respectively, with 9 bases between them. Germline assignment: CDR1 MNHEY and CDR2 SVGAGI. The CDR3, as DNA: TGTGCCAGCAGTTACTCGATTGCTGGGACCCAGTACTTC. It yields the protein CASSYSIAGTQYF.

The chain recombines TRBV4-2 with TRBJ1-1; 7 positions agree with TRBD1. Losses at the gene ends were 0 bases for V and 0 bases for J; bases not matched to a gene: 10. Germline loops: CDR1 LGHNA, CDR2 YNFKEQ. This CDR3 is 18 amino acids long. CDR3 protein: CASSQDNPGQTMNTEAFF. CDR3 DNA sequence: TGTGCCAGCAGCCAAGATAACCCGGGACAGACCATGAACACTGAAGCTTTCTTT.

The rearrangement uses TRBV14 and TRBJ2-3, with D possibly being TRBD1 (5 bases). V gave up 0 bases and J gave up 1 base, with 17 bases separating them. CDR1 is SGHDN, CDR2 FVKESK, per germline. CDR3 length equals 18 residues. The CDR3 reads CASSQEGAGFLGTDTQYF. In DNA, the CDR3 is TGTGCCAGCAGCCAAGAAGGGGCAGGGTTCCTTGGCACAGATACGCAGTATTTT.